Shown below are 29 T cell receptor beta chains from a single sample sequenced in a study of T cells in Graves' hyperthyroidism and ophthalmopathy. The source material, RNA transcripts, was used to amplify TCR beta CDR3 regions. HTBI primers drove first-round RT-PCR of the TCR CDR3. TCRdb re-analysed the multiplex PCR reads in MiXCR, keeping a single row per CDR3 protein. The top ten clones hold roughly 33% of a sample with approximately 320,000 distinct CDR3 sequences, approximately 15% of them seen once. The sample taken for sequencing was blood. The receptor source for this set is a man aged 25 to 40 with Graves' hyperthyroidism.

This clonotype came up many times. This chain joins TRBV11-3 and TRBJ2-5; D possibly matches TRBD1 or TRBD2 (5 bases each). CDR1 is SGHNT, CDR2 YENEEA, per germline. Trimming pared 2 bases from V and 4 bases from J, leaving 8 bases between. The CDR3 has 13 amino acids. The CDR3 region is CASSLIGTETQYF. The CDR3 nucleotides are TGTGCCAGCAGCTTAATAGGGACAGAGACCCAGTACTTC.

This clonotype was counted many times. The chain employs TRBV20-1 and TRBJ2-1; D uncertain. Per germline, CDR1 DFQATT and CDR2 SNEGSKA (reference sequence). The CDR3 spans 11 residues. Trimming left V 1 base short and J 6 bases short, with 4 bases between. In nucleotides, the CDR3 is TGCAGTGCTAGAGCAAGCAATGAGCAGTTCTTC. Its protein is CSARASNEQFF.

There are many counts of this clonotype. V is TRBV11-2 and J is TRBJ2-7, with 7 bases fitting TRBD2. The J segment lost 7 bases and the V segment lost 8 bases, leaving 11 bases of the junction unmatched. Germline V gene lookup returns CDR1 SGHAT and CDR2 FQNNGV. The CDR3 totals 13 residues. CDR3 nucleotides: TGTGCCAGCCCCGAGGTTGGGGGGGGAGAGCAGTACTTC. Translation: CASPEVGGGEQYF.

This clonotype was detected many times. The gene calls are TRBV2 and TRBJ1-1; D gene ambiguous. Germline-derived CDR1 and CDR2 are SNHLY and FYNNEI. V was cut by 6 bases and J by 2 bases, with 16 bases left in between. The CDR3 extends over 15 amino acids. The CDR3 coding sequence is TGTGCCAGCAGATTAACGAGGGCGAGCAACACTGAAGCTTTCTTT. It codes for CASRLTRASNTEAFF.

The rearrangement links TRBV7-3 to TRBJ2-7; D not resolved. The CDR3 sequence is 13 residues long. Germline V gene data show CDR1 as SGHTA and CDR2 as FQGTGA. V shed 3 bases and J shed 1 base, with 7 bases lying between them. CDR3 in amino acids: CASSLSQSYEQYF. The CDR3 DNA reads as TGTGCCAGCAGCTTGTCCCAGTCCTACGAGCAGTACTTC.

This clonotype was counted only a few times. CDR3 residues: CASSLARGADGELFF. CDR3 DNA sequence: TGTGCCAGCAGCTTAGCGCGGGGGGCTGACGGGGAGCTGTTTTTT. The chain uses TRBV7-8 and TRBJ2-2, with TRBD2 matching over 8 bases. Germline V gene data show CDR1 as SGHVS and CDR2 as FQNEAQ. J lost 7 bases, V lost 0 bases, and 4 bases had no gene match. This CDR3 is 15 amino acids long.

This clonotype appeared a few times. The genes are TRBV6-1 and TRBJ2-7; the match to TRBD1 covers 7 bases. With V trimmed by 7 bases and J by 2 bases, 11 bases remained unmatched. From germline, CDR1 is MNHNS and CDR2 SASEGT. CDR3 size: 15 residues. This CDR3 reads CASNPSTGSPYEQYF. In nucleotides, the CDR3 is TGTGCCAGCAACCCCTCGACAGGGTCCCCCTACGAGCAGTACTTC.

This clonotype came up many times. The chain couples TRBV2 to TRBJ2-2; D remains ambiguous. The CDR3 covers 13 residues. The V gene's germline CDR1 is SNHLY and CDR2 FYNNEI. V gave up 11 bases and J gave up 6 bases, with 16 bases separating them. The CDR3 sequence is CAPRNSLSGELFF. In DNA form, the CDR3 reads TGTGCCCCCAGGAACAGTCTTTCCGGGGAGCTGTTTTTT. Combining the CDR3 with reference TRBV2 and TRBJ2-2 gives the whole variable domain EPEVTQTPSHQVTQMGQEVILRCVPISNHLYFYWYRQILGQKVEFLVSFYNNEISEKSEIFDDQFSVERPDGSNFTLKIRSTKLEDSAMYFCAPRNSLSGELFFGEGSRLTVL.

The chain is built from TRBV7-8 and TRBJ1-5, with D uncertain. The germline gives CDR1 SGHVS, CDR2 FQNEAQ. The CDR3 has 16 residues. V was pared by 0 bases and J by 0 bases, with 9 bases between. The CDR3 nucleotides read TGTGCCAGCAGCTTAGCCGGAGCGGTTAGCAATCAGCCCCAGCATTTT. Amino acids: CASSLAGAVSNQPQHF.

The sample holds many counts of this clonotype. The chain combines TRBV3-1 with TRBJ1-1; TRBD1 might be the D (6 bases). CDR3 size: 15 residues. V was shortened by 7 bases and J by 3 bases, with 18 bases between the two germline ends. Per germline, CDR1 LGHDT and CDR2 YNNKEL (reference sequence). CDR3 nucleotide sequence: TGTGCCAGCACCGAGGGGGGATCAGTGGACACTGAAGCTTTCTTT. This gives the protein CASTEGGSVDTEAFF.

The genes are TRBV5-1 and TRBJ2-1; tentative D call: TRBD1 (5 bases). The CDR3 length is 13 residues. V was shortened by 4 bases and J by 5 bases, with 10 bases between the two germline ends. Per the germline V gene, CDR1 is SGHRS and CDR2 is YFSETQ. As DNA, the CDR3 is TGCGCCAGCAGCAATAGACAGAACAATGAGCAGTTCTTC. This gives the protein CASSNRQNNEQFF. The whole variable domain, filled in from reference TRBV5-1 and TRBJ2-1, reads KAGVTQTPRYLIKTRGQQVTLSCSPISGHRSVSWYQQTPGQGLQFLFEYFSETQRNKGNFPGRFSGRQFSNSRSEMNVSTLELGDSALYLCASSNRQNNEQFFGPGTRLTVL.

This rearrangement joins TRBV2 to TRBJ1-1; no firm D call. Trimming left V 2 bases short and J 10 bases short, with 8 bases between. This CDR3 is built from 11 residues. Per germline, CDR1 SNHLY and CDR2 FYNNEI. As DNA, the CDR3 is TGTGCCAGCAGTGAAACCGACGGAGCTTTCTTT. Its translation is CASSETDGAFF.

This clonotype was picked up many times. The V gene is TRBV5-6, the J gene TRBJ2-7; 7 bases match TRBD1. The germline gives CDR1 SGHDT, CDR2 YYEEEE. V lost 1 base and J lost 7; bases outside the gene matches: 11. The CDR3 has 15 amino acids. CDR3 residues: CASSLLFAGGLEQYF. The DNA of the CDR3 is TGTGCCAGCAGCTTGCTCTTCGCAGGGGGTCTGGAGCAGTACTTC. Looking up the rest from reference TRBV5-6 and TRBJ2-7 gives the full variable domain: DAGVTQSPTHLIKTRGQQVTLRCSPKSGHDTVSWYQQALGQGPQFIFQYYEEEERQRGNFPDRFSGHQFPNYSSELNVNALLLGDSALYLCASSLLFAGGLEQYFGPGTRLTVT.

This clonotype has at least ten counts. The chain is built from TRBV28 and TRBJ1-2; D is ambiguous. Trimming cost V 10 bases and J 0 bases, with 12 bases left between them. The CDR3 consists of 13 residues. CDR1 and CDR2 from the germline V gene are MDHEN and SYDVKM. CDR3 loop: CATSPWANYGYTF. CDR3 nucleotides: TGTGCCACCTCGCCTTGGGCTAACTATGGCTACACCTTC.

The rearrangement links TRBV10-2 to TRBJ2-1; TRBD2 agrees at 9 bases. The CDR3 has 15 residues. The V and J ends lost 7 bases and 7 bases, in that order; junction bases with no gene match: 11. Germline CDR1 WSHSY, CDR2 SAAADI. CDR3 residues: CASTHPLAGPNEQFF. The CDR3 coding sequence is TGCGCCAGCACCCACCCCCTAGCGGGACCAAATGAGCAGTTCTTC.

This clonotype was seen only a few times. The chain recombines TRBV5-1 with TRBJ2-7; 9 nucleotides line up with TRBD1. V was pared by 3 bases and J by 3 bases, with 4 bases of the junction left unmatched. Germline loops: CDR1 SGHRS, CDR2 YFSETQ. The CDR3 length is 14 residues. The CDR3 loop reads CASSYTGGRYEQYF. In nucleotides, the CDR3 is TGCGCCAGCAGCTACACAGGGGGCCGCTACGAGCAGTACTTC.

This chain joins TRBV20-1 and TRBJ1-1; the D gene is possibly TRBD1 (6 bases). Germline CDR1 DFQATT, CDR2 SNEGSKA (reference sequence). The CDR3 covers 13 residues. Trimming cost V 6 bases and J 6 bases, with 17 bases left between them. For the CDR3, the DNA is TGCAGTGCCACCTCGACAGGCGAGGCTGAAGCTTTCTTT. Amino acid sequence: CSATSTGEAEAFF.

This clonotype turned up a few times. V and J are TRBV7-8 and TRBJ1-2; D might be TRBD1 (5 bases). CDR1 and CDR2 from the germline V gene are SGHVS and FQNEAQ. The CDR3 contains 14 residues. The V end lost 5 bases, the J end lost 3 bases, and 13 bases lay between the germline ends. CDR3 region: CASSPGSLDYGYTF. DNA of the CDR3: TGTGCCAGCAGCCCAGGGTCTCTCGACTATGGCTACACCTTC.

This clonotype was recorded at least ten times. The chain joins TRBV2 to TRBJ2-7; 12 positions agree with TRBD2. This CDR3 comprises 14 residues. Germline-derived CDR1 and CDR2 are SNHLY and FYNNEI. The trim removed 9 bases at V and 5 bases at J, leaving 8 bases unmatched. The CDR3 is CASLTSGSLNEQYF. CDR3 in DNA: TGTGCCAGTCTGACTAGCGGGAGTCTCAACGAGCAGTACTTC.

This chain joins TRBV5-1 and TRBJ1-6; D gene uncertain. The CDR3 is 12 residues long. CDR1 SGHRS and CDR2 YFSETQ come from the germline V gene. Between the trimmed V and J ends, which lost 4 bases and 5 bases, there was a span of 4 bases. The CDR3 spells CASSPNNSPLHF. Written as DNA, the CDR3 is TGCGCCAGCAGCCCGAATAATTCACCCCTCCACTTT. The full variable domain, completed using reference TRBV5-1 and TRBJ1-6, is KAGVTQTPRYLIKTRGQQVTLSCSPISGHRSVSWYQQTPGQGLQFLFEYFSETQRNKGNFPGRFSGRQFSNSRSEMNVSTLELGDSALYLCASSPNNSPLHFGNGTRLTVT.

This sequence joins TRBV12-3 or TRBV12-4 and TRBJ2-7; maybe TRBD2 (6 bases). The CDR3 has 11 amino acids. The ends were cut back, 5 bases at V and 7 bases at J, with 9 bases in the middle. The DNA for the CDR3 is TGTGCCAGCAGTCCCCGGGAGGAGCAGTACTTC. It codes for CASSPREEQYF.

The chain combines TRBV12-3 or TRBV12-4 with TRBJ1-2; possible D gene TRBD1, 5 bases. The CDR3 consists of 14 residues. The V gene lost 5 bases and the J gene lost 7 bases, with 17 bases spanning the gap. The chain's CDR3 is CASSPPGGDPGYTF. CDR3 DNA sequence: TGTGCCAGCAGTCCCCCGGGAGGGGATCCTGGCTACACCTTC.

V usage is TRBV20-1 and J usage is TRBJ1-2, with D possibly being TRBD1 (5 bases). CDR3 length: 12 residues. Trimming pared 0 bases from V and 7 bases from J, leaving 9 bases between. The V gene's germline CDR1 is DFQATT and CDR2 SNEGSKA (reference sequence). The CDR3 loop is CSAREGAGGYTF. The CDR3 nucleotides read TGCAGTGCTAGAGAAGGGGCAGGTGGCTACACCTTC.

This clonotype was seen at least ten times. The chain has TRBV12-3 or TRBV12-4 and TRBJ2-7; no definite D call. The CDR3 consists of 12 residues. The V and J ends lost 5 bases and 7 bases respectively, with 12 bases between them. The CDR3 region is CASSHPSREQYF. In DNA, the CDR3 is TGTGCCAGCAGTCACCCATCTAGGGAGCAGTACTTC.

This chain uses TRBV5-1 with TRBJ1-1, with D tentatively TRBD1 (6 bases). The ends were cut back, 0 bases at V and 3 bases at J, with 12 bases in the middle. This CDR3 comprises 15 residues. Germline V lookup: CDR1 SGHRS, CDR2 YFSETQ. The chain's CDR3 is CASSLGPGVDTEAFF. In nucleotides, the CDR3 is TGCGCCAGCAGCTTGGGACCAGGGGTGGACACTGAAGCTTTCTTT.

This clonotype occurred a few times. This chain links TRBV19 with TRBJ2-7; D might be TRBD2 (6 bases). Trimming stripped 3 bases from V and 3 bases from J, with 18 bases between. The CDR3 length is 16 residues. The V gene's germline CDR1 is LNHDA and CDR2 SQIVND (reference sequence). The CDR3: CASSISDGQGLYEQYF. The CDR3 nucleotides are TGTGCCAGTAGTATCTCAGACGGTCAGGGACTCTACGAGCAGTACTTC.

This chain links TRBV14 with TRBJ2-1; D gene ambiguous. Trimming pared 1 base from V and 8 bases from J, leaving 6 bases between. The germline V gene has CDR1 SGHDN and CDR2 FVKESK. There are 12 residues in the CDR3. The CDR3 region is CASSQVVYEQFF. As DNA, the CDR3 is TGTGCCAGCAGCCAAGTGGTATATGAGCAGTTCTTC. Full variable domain (remainder filled in from reference TRBV14 and TRBJ2-1): EAGVTQFPSHSVIEKGQTVTLRCDPISGHDNLYWYRRVMGKEIKFLLHFVKESKQDESGMPNNRFLAERTGGTYSTLKVQPAELEDSGVYFCASSQVVYEQFFGPGTRLTVL.

The genes are TRBV5-8 and TRBJ1-5; no definite D call. This CDR3 has 13 residues. Germline CDR1 and CDR2: SGHTS and YDEGEE. Trimming left V 4 bases short and J 8 bases short, with 13 bases between. CDR3 amino acids: CASSLQLEEPQHF. In nucleotides, the CDR3 is TGTGCCAGCAGCCTCCAACTAGAGGAGCCCCAGCATTTT.

This clonotype was seen repeatedly, ten times or more. The chain has TRBV5-1 and TRBJ1-5, with D unclear. From germline, CDR1 is SGHRS and CDR2 YFSETQ. The V gene lost 0 bases and the J gene lost 4 bases, with 8 bases spanning the gap. The CDR3 consists of 14 residues. The CDR3 loop is CASSLEGANQPQHF. The CDR3 DNA sequence: TGCGCCAGCAGCTTGGAAGGCGCAAATCAGCCCCAGCATTTT.